The T cell receptor (beta chain) described here comes from a study of shared clonotypes between healthy human individuals (dated by TCRdb to 2020 to 2022). Regarding the complete study: Three men and a couple of women, aged 18 to 49 years, made up the cohort. Leukapheresis yielded between about 0.94 and 8.9 billion PBMCs per donor. For each donor, three plates each were used for CD4 naive and CD4 memory, two plates were used for CD8 naive, and one plate was used for CD8 memory. Different laboratories and diverse techniques were used to prepare libraries and sequence TCR repertoires, to increase sequencing depth and limit assay-specific biases. Blood TCR repertoires of about five healthy adults were deeply sequenced to estimate repertoire size and the extent of clonotype sharing between individuals.

The donors were healthy, HIV-negative adults with no recently reported acute infections or vaccinations. Only Caucasian adults living in Nashville, Tennessee, USA were represented among the donors. CD4+ T cells were enriched through magnetic negative selection, after which naive cells were positively selected on CD45RA and the remaining negative fraction served as the memory subset. Blood was collected by leukapheresis, and PBMCs were isolated by Ficoll-Histopaque density gradient centrifugation and then cryopreserved in liquid nitrogen vapor phase. Purity and quantity of every magnetically sorted T cell population were checked by analytical flow cytometry. Each sorted fraction had its genomic DNA isolated and then quantified by UV absorbance on a Nanodrop 2000c. Beyond this particular receptor, the publication reports: Sampling was limited to blood, and TCR repertoires in tissue likely differ from TCR repertoires in blood. The small number of donors limited the genetic and exposure-history diversity represented. Even with the large sequencing depth, rarefaction of the sorted-subset datasets indicated that sequencing was incomplete. Naive subsets generally had larger estimated clonotype richness than memory subsets did. Clonotypes shared by all four sorted-subset donors showed higher generation probabilities than non-shared clonotypes. Roughly 5% of naive CD4, 3.5% of naive CD8, approximately 2% of memory CD4, and more than 0.35% of memory CD8 clonotypes were shared across several donors. Based on pairwise subsampling, the degree of clonotype sharing among donors was expected to be affected by sequencing depth.

The sample holds one count of this clone. Its antigen remains undetermined. Within one base of it there is no much larger clone, and no base qualities were kept. Using the deep immunoSEQ assay, multiplex PCR amplified TCR CDR3 regions from genomic DNA. Extracted genomic DNA from each cell subset was spread evenly across all wells of several immunoSEQ 96-well plates, with each plate serving as a replicate. For sorted subsets, around 200 ng genomic DNA, equal to approximately 30,000 T cell genomes, was loaded into each replicate PCR. The purified libraries were quantified using a Qubit 3.0 fluorometer, sized with a Bioanalyzer 2100, and then quantified again using the KAPA Library Quantification kit. Every immunoSEQ 96-well plate was sequenced on a dedicated single-read 150-cycle Illumina NextSeq 550 flow cell. The original pipeline was this. Because only junctional sequences without quality scores were contained in the immunoSEQ output, filtering matching that applied to full-length reads could not be performed. Sequences were annotated with PyIR, a Python wrapper for IgBLAST v1.9, and V/J genes and CDR3 were assigned using IMGT germline references. Reads were filtered out if the reads had weak V/J assignments (E-value above 1e-6), no CDR3, stop codons, out-of-frame junctions, or ambiguous translated residues. A V3J clonotype was defined by an identical inferred V gene, J gene, and CDR3 amino acid sequence. The percentage overlap between two repertoires was calculated by dividing the number of shared unique clonotypes by the size of the smaller repertoire. RTK rarefaction, the Chao1 estimator, and Recon v2.1 estimates of unobserved clonotypes were used to assess repertoire richness. Generation probabilities were computed with OLGA for all TCRbeta clonotypes obtained by the gDNA method from several donors. The table comes from immuneACCESS by way of TCRdb, which keeps in-frame sequences with V and J called. Part of the clones is missing from these tables; in studies checked, under half for an unresolved V gene and the rest for unknown reasons. The D gene and trimming were derived from the DNA, and the V and J assignments and clone size from that table. This sample comprises about 710,000 clones, roughly 72% of them detected only once. The top ten hold 1.5% to 2% of the sample.

A distance of 20 bases separates the germline ends of V and J, which lose 0 bases and 10 bases respectively. The CDR3 sequence holds 16 residues, the cysteine and phenylalanine included. CDR3 DNA only is kept here, 48 bases in frame from base 1. CDR1 and CDR2, per the germline V gene, are SGHRS and YFSETQ. The receptor was isolated from a woman in her 30s in good health. The specimen sequenced was memory CD4+ T cells sorted from blood. The cell subset or site label here, explained by the study, means: CD45RA-negative fraction. The chain employs TRBV5-1 and TRBJ2-1; the D segment may tentatively be TRBD1 or TRBD2, each giving 5 matched bases. The encoded CDR3 is CASSLGSRGTGGEQFF. The DNA sequence follows: TGCGCCAGCAGCTTGGGGTCGAGAGGCACAGGCGGGGAGCAGTTCTTC. This CDR3, with the reference TRBV5-1 and TRBJ2-1 proteins standing in past its ends, gives the full variable domain KAGVTQTPRYLIKTRGQQVTLSCSPISGHRSVSWYQQTPGQGLQFLFEYFSETQRNKGNFPGRFSGRQFSNSRSEMNVSTLELGDSALYLCASSLGSRGTGGEQFFGPGTRLTVL.